The 29 T cell receptor beta chains below all came from one sample that was sequenced in a study of T cells in localized non-small cell lung cancer (dated by TCRdb to 2019 to 2021). The library relied on the immunoSEQ multiplex PCR assay. TCRdb took over this immuneACCESS table, retaining in-frame rearrangements with V and J assigned. Such tables are incomplete; in checked studies, under half of the missing clones stem from an unresolved V gene, and the remainder is unexplained. The sample contains tens of thousands of clones, more than 70% of them found a single time. 20% of the sample goes to the ten largest clones. The material sequenced was peripheral blood, taken before any cancer treatment. These receptors all come from a woman between 35 and 75 years old with stage I squamous cell lung carcinoma.

The chain links TRBV27 to TRBJ1-5; D call uncertain. The CDR3 consists of 13 residues. CDR1 MNHEY and CDR2 SMNVEV come from the germline V gene (reference sequence). V lost 5 bases, J lost 2 bases, and 7 bases lay in between. As DNA, the CDR3 is TGTGCCAGCAGTCATGACGGCAATCAGCCCCAGCATTTT. Translating it yields CASSHDGNQPQHF.

The CDR3 loop reads CATGLGSPLSNQPQHF. CDR3 nucleotides: TGTGCCACGGGACTCGGGAGCCCCCTTAGCAATCAGCCCCAGCATTTT. The V call is TRBV10-3, the J call TRBJ1-5; possibly TRBD1 for D (5 bases). The CDR3 consists of 16 residues. V lost 10 bases to trimming and J lost 0 bases, with 19 bases between them. Germline CDR1 and CDR2: ENHRY and SYGVKD.

The chain links TRBV6-1 to TRBJ1-2; a weak D match, TRBD1 (6 bases). The CDR3 length is 14 residues. V was cut by 2 bases and J by 7 bases, with 14 bases left in between. The germline CDR1 and CDR2 sequences are MNHNS and SASEGT. CDR3 in DNA: TGTGCCAGCAGTGAAAGGAGGGGGGCTGGTGGCTACACCTTC. It encodes CASSERRGAGGYTF.

The chain combines TRBV5-8 with TRBJ1-2, with 8 bases aligning to TRBD1. The CDR3 extends over 15 amino acids. Germline CDR1 SGHTS, CDR2 YDEGEE. V shed 4 bases, J shed 0 bases, and the junction held 5 bases outside the gene matches. The CDR3 DNA is TGTGCCAGCAGCCTTTGGGACAGGCCTAACTATGGCTACACCTTC. It translates to CASSLWDRPNYGYTF.

A single count supports this clone. The same CDR3 can be traced to other DNA sequences in this sample. The chain couples TRBV5-4 to TRBJ1-5, with a tentative D call TRBD1 (5 bases). The CDR3 runs to 13 residues. Germline lookup yields CDR1 SGHNT and CDR2 YYREEE (reference sequence). Trimming removed 0 bases at V and 5 bases at J, with 6 bases between. CDR3 sequence: CASSLGRDQPQHF. CDR3 nucleotide sequence: TGTGCCAGCAGCTTGGGCAGGGATCAGCCCCAGCATTTT.

This clone was seen once. The V and J genes are TRBV7-9 and TRBJ1-1; D not resolved. Germline CDR1 SEHNR, CDR2 FQNEAQ (reference sequence). The CDR3 has 13 amino acids. V was pared by 3 bases and J by 4 bases, with 9 bases between. In DNA form, the CDR3 reads TGTGCCAGCAGCTTGGTCGACGGCACTGAAGCTTTCTTT. Translating gives CASSLVDGTEAFF.

This clone was detected a few times. CDR3 residues: CASSIDHGQGWKTQYF. The CDR3 DNA follows: TGTGCCAGTAGTATAGATCACGGACAGGGGTGGAAGACCCAGTACTTC. The genes are TRBV19 and TRBJ2-5, with 9 bases matching TRBD1. J gave up 6 bases and V 0 bases, and 8 bases lay outside the gene matches. The CDR3 runs 16 residues. Germline CDR1 is LNHDA and CDR2 is SQIVND (reference sequence).

The chain uses TRBV15 and TRBJ1-4; weak D call: TRBD1 (6 bases). V shed 0 bases and J shed 4 bases, with 15 bases lying between them. This CDR3 is 17 amino acids long. Germline V gives CDR1 LNHNV, CDR2 YYDKDF (reference sequence). CDR3 bases: TGTGCCACCAGCAGAGATCTCCTGGACAGTAGTAATGAAAAACTGTTTTTT. This encodes CATSRDLLDSSNEKLFF.

This chain uses TRBV9 with TRBJ1-3; D possibly corresponds to TRBD1 (5 bases). CDR1 is SGDLS, CDR2 YYNGEE, per germline. V lost 1 base, J lost 0 bases, and 14 bases lay in between. There are 17 residues in the CDR3. CDR3 sequence reads: CASSVRGHDLSGNTIYF. For the CDR3, the DNA is TGTGCCAGCAGCGTAAGGGGCCACGACCTCTCTGGAAACACCATATATTTT.

The J gene is TRBJ2-2, the V gene TRBV30, with TRBD1 identical over 7 bases. The CDR3 has 15 residues. Per the germline V gene, CDR1 is GTSNPN and CDR2 is SVGIG (reference sequence). The ends lost 1 base at V and 6 bases at J; junction bases unmatched: 8. The CDR3, as DNA: TGTGCCTGGAGTGCGATTGGGCAGGGGGCCGGGGAGCTGTTTTTT. Amino acids: CAWSAIGQGAGELFF.

In its sample, this clone was seen a few times. The chain carries TRBV30 and TRBJ1-3; D is ambiguous. The germline gives CDR1 GTSNPN, CDR2 SVGIG (reference sequence). The CDR3 is made up of 12 amino acids. Trimming shortened V by 0 bases and J by 1 base, and 1 base separated the two germline ends. The CDR3 is CAWSVSGNTIYF. The CDR3 nucleotides are TGTGCCTGGAGTGTTTCTGGAAACACCATATATTTT.

The chain couples TRBV2 to TRBJ1-1; perhaps TRBD1 as D (5 bases). The CDR3 covers 14 residues. CDR1 is SNHLY and CDR2 is FYNNEI in the germline V gene. Trimming took off 6 bases at V and 7 bases at J, with 18 bases between the two ends. The CDR3 DNA sequence: TGTGCCAGCAGCGCCCGCTCAGGGAAAGGTGAAGCTTTCTTT. Encoded protein: CASSARSGKGEAFF. Full variable domain (outside the CDR3, taken from reference TRBV2 and TRBJ1-1): EPEVTQTPSHQVTQMGQEVILRCVPISNHLYFYWYRQILGQKVEFLVSFYNNEISEKSEIFDDQFSVERPDGSNFTLKIRSTKLEDSAMYFCASSARSGKGEAFFGQGTRLTVV.

V usage is TRBV30 and J usage is TRBJ1-1; 7 bases align to TRBD1. J gave up 8 bases and V 4 bases, and 10 bases lay outside the gene matches. CDR1 is GTSNPN and CDR2 is SVGIG in the germline V gene (reference sequence). This CDR3 comprises 13 residues. CDR3 loop: CAWTPGVGQEAFF. For the CDR3, the DNA is TGTGCCTGGACCCCGGGCGTGGGACAGGAAGCTTTCTTT.

The V and J genes are TRBV10-3 and TRBJ2-7, with 12 bases lining up with TRBD2. This CDR3 contains 15 residues. V was pared by 6 bases and J by 4 bases, with 7 bases of the junction left unmatched. The germline V gene has CDR1 ENHRY and CDR2 SYGVKD. CDR3 sequence (DNA): TGTGCCATCAGGAACATGACTAGCGGGGGTTACGAGCAGTACTTC. Amino acids: CAIRNMTSGGYEQYF.

The genes are TRBV6-1 and TRBJ1-5; D remains ambiguous. V was clipped by 2 bases and J by 5 bases, with 10 bases between them. The CDR3 runs to 14 residues. The germline V gene has CDR1 MNHNS and CDR2 SASEGT. This CDR3 reads CASSEFGSYQPQHF. CDR3 coding DNA: TGTGCCAGCAGTGAATTCGGCAGTTATCAGCCCCAGCATTTT.

The chain couples TRBV5-1 to TRBJ2-1, with D hard to call. Looked up from germline, CDR1 is SGHRS and CDR2 is YFSETQ. Trimming shortened V by 3 bases and J by 6 bases, and 13 bases separated the two germline ends. CDR3 length: 14 amino acids. CDR3 in amino acids: CASSSPNGGNEQFF. CDR3 bases: TGCGCCAGCAGCTCCCCAAACGGCGGCAATGAGCAGTTCTTC.

V and J are TRBV6-5 and TRBJ1-5; the D is unclear. Trimming removed 8 bases at V and 6 bases at J, with 2 bases between. Germline loops: CDR1 MNHEY, CDR2 SVGAGI. The length of the CDR3 is 9 residues. CDR3 nucleotide sequence: TGTGCCAGCGGTCAGCCCCAGCATTTT. Residues: CASGQPQHF.

The V gene is TRBV5-1, the J gene TRBJ2-3; 7 nucleotides align to TRBD1. The CDR3 sequence is 14 residues long. V lost 3 bases to trimming and J lost 4 bases; unmatched junction nucleotides: 5. CDR1 SGHRS and CDR2 YFSETQ come from the germline V gene. DNA for the CDR3: TGCGCCAGCAGCTCGGGACAGTGGGCAGATACGCAGTATTTT. Its translation: CASSSGQWADTQYF.

The chain employs TRBV5-1 and TRBJ1-6, with D hard to call. V was shortened by 7 bases and J by 7 bases, with 9 bases between the two germline ends. This CDR3 spans 12 amino acids. Germline CDR1 and CDR2: SGHRS and YFSETQ. The CDR3 region is CASAAPNSPLHF. In nucleotides, the CDR3 is TGCGCCAGCGCGGCCCCGAATTCACCCCTCCACTTT.

This clone was found once. DNA for the CDR3: TGTGCCAGCAGCATAGGGGGACAGGGTAGGGGAGAGACCCAGTACTTC. Translating gives CASSIGGQGRGETQYF. V is TRBV7-9 and J is TRBJ2-5; the match to TRBD1 covers 9 bases. CDR3 length equals 16 residues. Germline V lookup: CDR1 SEHNR, CDR2 FQNEAQ (reference sequence). V shed 5 bases, J shed 4 bases, and the junction held 11 bases outside the gene matches.

The chain uses TRBV19 and TRBJ1-5; D is possibly TRBD1 (6 bases). Germline CDR1 reads LNHDA; CDR2 reads SQIVND (reference sequence). CDR3 length: 14 amino acids. Trimming took off 5 bases at V and 5 bases at J, with 13 bases between the two ends. CDR3 sequence (DNA): TGTGCCAGTAGTCCCATAAACAGGGATCAGCCCCAGCATTTT. Its translation is CASSPINRDQPQHF.

V and J are TRBV29-1 and TRBJ1-4; no firm D call. V shed 5 bases and J shed 8 bases, with 21 bases lying between them. The CDR3 length is 15 residues. Germline lookup yields CDR1 SQVTM and CDR2 ANQGSEA. CDR3 DNA sequence: TGCAGCGTTTCGGACGTACCGTCCTCTCGGGAAAAACTGTTTTTT. Amino acids: CSVSDVPSSREKLFF.

This clone was recorded only once. V is TRBV5-1 and J is TRBJ2-1; TRBD2 matches at 10 bases. Per the germline V gene, CDR1 is SGHRS and CDR2 is YFSETQ. J gave up 10 bases and V 6 bases, and 13 bases lay outside the gene matches. The CDR3 contains 15 residues. This CDR3 is CASTPTSGEVGEQFF. The CDR3 nucleotides are TGCGCCAGCACCCCTACTAGCGGGGAGGTCGGGGAGCAGTTCTTC.

This clone was picked up one time. V is TRBV7-9 and J is TRBJ2-3; D ambiguous. The CDR3 sequence is 16 residues long. Germline CDR1 reads SEHNR; CDR2 reads FQNEAQ (reference sequence). Trimming cost V 2 bases and J 0 bases, with 12 bases left between them. The CDR3 region has the DNA TGTGCCAGCAGCTTAACCGCTAGTCTTAGCACAGATACGCAGTATTTT. Amino acids: CASSLTASLSTDTQYF. Together with reference TRBV7-9 and TRBJ2-3, the CDR3 gives the full variable domain: DTGVSQNPRHKITKRGQNVTFRCDPISEHNRLYWYRQTLGQGPEFLTYFQNEAQLEKSRLLSDRFSAERPKGSFSTLEIQRTEQGDSAMYLCASSLTASLSTDTQYFGPGTRLTVL.

This clone showed up just once. The chain combines TRBV7-2 with TRBJ1-3, with a weak D call TRBD1 (5 bases). The CDR3 contains 16 residues. CDR1 SGHTA and CDR2 FQGNSA come from the germline V gene. Trimming removed 4 bases at V and 2 bases at J, with 15 bases between. The CDR3 DNA reads TGTGCCAGCAGCTGGTGGGGGGGGATAGCTGGAAACACCATATATTTT. It encodes CASSWWGGIAGNTIYF.

The gene calls are TRBV4-2 and TRBJ1-2; 9 bases map to TRBD1. Germline CDR1 LGHNA, CDR2 YNFKEQ. The trim removed 1 base at V and 5 bases at J, leaving 8 bases unmatched. The CDR3 runs 16 residues. This CDR3 reads CASSQGVDRGNYGYTF. In nucleotides, the CDR3 is TGTGCCAGCAGCCAAGGGGTTGACAGGGGGAATTATGGCTACACCTTC.

Of note for this clone: One end of the junction fails to match germline, which may point to a read error. The chain has TRBV7-7 and TRBJ2-5, with TRBD1 matching over 7 bases. The CDR3 consists of 15 residues. The germline CDR1 and CDR2 sequences are SSHAT and FNYEAQ (reference sequence). Written as DNA, the CDR3 is TGTGCTAGCAGCTTAGGCAGGGGGTATGGCGAGACCCAGTACTTC. This gives the protein CASSLGRGYGETQYF. Together with reference TRBV7-7 and TRBJ2-5, the CDR3 gives the full variable domain: GAGVSQSPRYKVTKRGQDVTLRCDPISSHATLYWYQQALGQGPEFLTYFNYEAQPDKSGLPSDRFSAERPEGSISTLTIQRTEQRDSAMYRCASSLGRGYGETQYFGPGTRLLVL.

The rearrangement joins TRBV6-6 to TRBJ1-1; 7 nucleotides line up with TRBD1. Germline V gene data show CDR1 as MNHNY and CDR2 as SVGAGI (reference sequence). With 6 bases clipped from V and 3 bases from J, the junction kept 10 bases outside the gene matches. The CDR3 runs to 15 residues. This CDR3 reads CASSPWTGGDTEAFF. In DNA, the CDR3 is TGTGCCAGCAGCCCCTGGACAGGAGGGGACACTGAAGCTTTCTTT.

J is TRBJ2-7 and V is TRBV4-1; 9 bases map to TRBD1. In germline, CDR1 is MGHRA, CDR2 YSYEKL. This CDR3 has 17 amino acids. V was pared by 2 bases and J by 5 bases, with 13 bases of the junction left unmatched. CDR3 sequence reads: CASSQSVPGQGRDEQYF. In DNA form, the CDR3 reads TGCGCCAGCAGCCAATCGGTCCCGGGACAGGGACGTGACGAGCAGTACTTC.